Shown below are 26 T cell receptor beta chains from a single sample sequenced in a study of blood T cell repertoires in COVID-19. TCRdb's table, derived via immunoSEQ multiplex PCR, lists solely in-frame clones and lacks some. The sample records approximately 220,000 clones, 75% to 85% being singletons. Sequenced input: peripheral blood. The receptors originated from a woman aged 70-85 years with acute or convalescent COVID-19.

This chain uses TRBV19 with TRBJ2-1, with TRBD2 identical over 7 bases. The CDR3 consists of 15 residues. The ends lost 3 bases at V and 3 bases at J; junction bases unmatched: 5. Per germline, CDR1 LNHDA and CDR2 SQIVND (reference sequence). CDR3 sequence (DNA): TGTGCCAGTAGTATCGGACTAGGGGACTACAATGAGCAGTTCTTC. Its translation: CASSIGLGDYNEQFF.

V usage is TRBV19 and J usage is TRBJ2-1; no firm D call. Per the germline V gene, CDR1 is LNHDA and CDR2 is SQIVND (reference sequence). Deletions cut 0 bases from V and 8 bases from J, with 14 bases between. CDR3 size: 15 residues. CDR3 amino acids: CASSIEARPWDEQFF. CDR3 DNA: TGTGCCAGTAGTATAGAGGCCAGGCCTTGGGATGAGCAGTTCTTC.

This clone was observed a few times. The rearrangement uses TRBV10-3 and TRBJ1-5, with a possible D match to TRBD1 (6 bases). Germline lookup yields CDR1 ENHRY and CDR2 SYGVKD. The CDR3 runs to 15 residues. The ends were cut back, 2 bases at V and 6 bases at J, with 14 bases in the middle. Here the CDR3 reads CAISEQAGAGQPQHF. CDR3 nucleotides: TGTGCCATCAGTGAGCAGGCAGGGGCCGGTCAGCCCCAGCATTTT.

J is TRBJ2-7 and V is TRBV20-1; weak D call: TRBD1 (6 bases). This CDR3 contains 14 residues. Germline V gene sequence: CDR1 DFQATT, CDR2 SNEGSKA (reference sequence). The V and J ends lost 3 bases and 1 base respectively, with 13 bases between them. The CDR3 DNA sequence: TGCAGTGCTAGTACAGGGTCTAGTTCCTACGAGCAGTACTTC. Its protein product is CSASTGSSSYEQYF.

The J gene is TRBJ1-2, the V gene TRBV9; 8 bases match TRBD1. This CDR3 spans 15 amino acids. Germline assignment: CDR1 SGDLS and CDR2 YYNGEE. With V trimmed by 2 bases and J by 1 base, 4 bases remained unmatched. CDR3 coding DNA: TGTGCCAGCAGCGTCGCAGGGGGCCGTAACTATGGCTACACCTTC. Its protein product is CASSVAGGRNYGYTF.

The chain uses TRBV2 and TRBJ2-7; TRBD2 agrees at 12 bases. Germline V gene lookup returns CDR1 SNHLY and CDR2 FYNNEI. CDR3 length: 18 residues. After removal of 4 bases from V and 1 base from J, the junction contained 11 bases not matched to a gene. CDR3 sequence reads: CASSVTSGGGRASYEQYF. The CDR3, as DNA: TGTGCCAGCAGTGTGACTAGCGGGGGCGGGAGGGCATCCTACGAGCAGTACTTC. The variable domain in full, with the rest retrieved from reference TRBV2 and TRBJ2-7, is EPEVTQTPSHQVTQMGQEVILRCVPISNHLYFYWYRQILGQKVEFLVSFYNNEISEKSEIFDDQFSVERPDGSNFTLKIRSTKLEDSAMYFCASSVTSGGGRASYEQYFGPGTRLTVT.

Notes on this clone: The sample carries other DNA sequences with the same CDR3. The V call is TRBV7-2, the J call TRBJ1-2; possible D gene TRBD1, 5 bases. Trimming removed 5 bases at V and 0 bases at J, with 13 bases between. Germline V gives CDR1 SGHTA, CDR2 FQGNSA. The CDR3 has 15 residues. CDR3 region: CASSPRGGANYGYTF. CDR3 in DNA: TGTGCCAGCAGCCCCCGGGGGGGAGCTAACTATGGCTACACCTTC.

V and J are TRBV12-3 or TRBV12-4 and TRBJ2-5; 9 bases line up with TRBD2. The CDR3 spans 13 residues. J lost 7 bases, V lost 1 base, and 1 base had no gene match. The CDR3 here is CASSLGLAATQYF. The CDR3 DNA follows: TGTGCCAGCAGTTTAGGACTAGCGGCGACCCAGTACTTC.

A word on this clone: Other DNA sequences of this sample code for an identical CDR3. The chain links TRBV28 to TRBJ1-4, with D unresolved. Per germline, CDR1 MDHEN and CDR2 SYDVKM. This CDR3 comprises 15 residues. V was cut by 1 base and J by 4 bases, with 10 bases left in between. The CDR3 spells CASSLLVGSNEKLFF. The CDR3, as DNA: TGTGCCAGCAGTTTATTGGTGGGGAGTAATGAAAAACTGTTTTTT.

This clone was recorded only once. The chain employs TRBV19 and TRBJ1-4, with 7 bases aligning to TRBD1. Losses at the gene ends were 3 bases for V and 0 bases for J; bases not matched to a gene: 4. Germline assignment: CDR1 LNHDA and CDR2 SQIVND (reference sequence). There are 16 residues in the CDR3. The DNA of the CDR3 is TGTGCCAGTAGTATGTTGGACAGGACAACTAATGAAAAACTGTTTTTT. Its translation: CASSMLDRTTNEKLFF.

The V and J genes are TRBV28 and TRBJ1-6; 10 bases are a match to TRBD1. Per germline, CDR1 MDHEN and CDR2 SYDVKM. CDR3 length: 16 residues. V was clipped by 6 bases and J by 13 bases; unmatched bases: 15. CDR3 sequence reads: CASSGPGQGPFRPLHF. In DNA, the CDR3 is TGTGCCAGCAGCGGTCCGGGACAGGGGCCGTTTCGTCCCCTCCACTTT.

The chain uses TRBV7-2 and TRBJ2-1; 8 nucleotides align to TRBD2. With 4 bases clipped from V and 15 bases from J, the junction kept 11 bases outside the gene matches. From germline, CDR1 is SGHTA and CDR2 FQGNSA. The length of the CDR3 is 13 residues. The CDR3 region is CASSSPLGLAMFF. The CDR3 DNA follows: TGTGCCAGCAGCTCCCCCCTCGGACTAGCCATGTTCTTC.

The chain couples TRBV5-4 to TRBJ1-1, with TRBD1 identical over 7 bases. The trim removed 4 bases at V and 4 bases at J, leaving 13 bases unmatched. This CDR3 comprises 16 residues. CDR1 and CDR2 from the germline V gene are SGHNT and YYREEE (reference sequence). The CDR3: CASSPLNTGVGTEAFF. The CDR3, as DNA: TGTGCCAGCAGCCCGCTAAACACAGGGGTTGGCACTGAAGCTTTCTTT. Looking up the rest from reference TRBV5-4 and TRBJ1-1 gives the full variable domain: ETGVTQSPTHLIKTRGQQVTLRCSSQSGHNTVSWYQQALGQGPQFIFQYYREEENGRGNFPPRFSGLQFPNYSSELNVNALELDDSALYLCASSPLNTGVGTEAFFGQGTRLTVV.

The gene calls are TRBV6-5 and TRBJ1-1, with unresolved D. V shed 4 bases and J shed 4 bases, with 13 bases lying between them. The CDR3 covers 14 residues. Germline V gives CDR1 MNHEY, CDR2 SVGAGI. Here the CDR3 reads CASSFSQVGTEAFF. The CDR3, as DNA: TGTGCCAGCAGTTTTTCCCAGGTGGGCACTGAAGCTTTCTTT.

The genes are TRBV5-1 and TRBJ2-2; TRBD2 might be the D (6 bases). CDR3 length: 14 amino acids. CDR1 and CDR2 from the germline V gene are SGHRS and YFSETQ. V was cut by 9 bases and J by 4 bases, with 16 bases left in between. For the CDR3, the DNA is TGCGCCACCTCAAATGGAGGGGTCACCGGGGAGCTGTTTTTT. Protein sequence: CATSNGGVTGELFF.

The V and J genes are TRBV11-2 and TRBJ2-1, with D perhaps matching TRBD2 (6 bases). The V end lost 4 bases, the J end lost 7 bases, and 11 bases lay between the germline ends. CDR1 and CDR2 from the germline V gene are SGHAT and FQNNGV. This CDR3 region has 13 residues. The CDR3 is CASSSGLENEQFF. CDR3 DNA sequence: TGTGCCAGCAGCTCGGGACTGGAAAATGAGCAGTTCTTC.

The chain couples TRBV29-1 to TRBJ1-2, with 9 bases that match TRBD1. The CDR3 loop spans 13 amino acids. The J segment lost 4 bases and the V segment lost 6 bases, leaving 6 bases of the junction unmatched. The germline V gene encodes CDR1 SQVTM and CDR2 ANQGSEA. As DNA, the CDR3 is TGCAGCGTCTACAGGGGGCGCATCTATGGCTACACCTTC. This translates into CSVYRGRIYGYTF.

The chain carries TRBV5-1 and TRBJ2-3; TRBD1 aligns across 7 bases. V shed 2 bases and J 4 bases; nucleotides not matched to a gene: 7. The length of the CDR3 is 15 residues. Germline CDR1 reads SGHRS; CDR2 reads YFSETQ. The CDR3 DNA follows: TGCGCCAGCAGCTTACCGACAGGGATGGCAGATACGCAGTATTTT. This codes for CASSLPTGMADTQYF.

This chain connects TRBV7-2 to TRBJ1-1; tentatively, D is TRBD1 (6 bases). V lost 1 base, J lost 4 bases, and 19 bases lay in between. Germline values: CDR1 SGHTA, CDR2 FQGNSA. This CDR3 is built from 17 residues. The CDR3 bases are TGTGCCAGCAGCTTAGGGTCAACGGGAGGGGGTAGCACTGAAGCTTTCTTT. It codes for CASSLGSTGGGSTEAFF.

The chain uses TRBV10-3 and TRBJ2-2; the D gene is possibly TRBD2 (7 bases). CDR3 size: 15 residues. Germline values: CDR1 ENHRY, CDR2 SYGVKD. V was cut by 7 bases and J by 4 bases, with 16 bases left in between. The CDR3 bases are TGTGCCATCACGAACGGGGGGCAATTCACCGGGGAGCTGTTTTTT. Protein sequence: CAITNGGQFTGELFF.

The chain recombines TRBV18 with TRBJ2-7; 11 bases agree with TRBD1. CDR3 size: 13 residues. V trimming: 5 bases; J trimming: 7 bases; junction bases outside the gene matches: 4. CDR1 and CDR2 (germline): KGHSH, LQKENI. The DNA of the CDR3 is TGTGCCAGCTCAGCGGACAGGGGGCGAGAGCAGTACTTC. Protein: CASSADRGREQYF.

The chain carries TRBV5-4 and TRBJ1-1; possible D gene TRBD1, 5 bases. CDR3 length: 14 residues. Germline lookup yields CDR1 SGHNT and CDR2 YYREEE (reference sequence). V gave up 0 bases and J gave up 4 bases, with 10 bases separating them. CDR3 nucleotides: TGTGCCAGCAGCTTGGTATCAGGGTTCACTGAAGCTTTCTTT. Translated, it gives CASSLVSGFTEAFF.

V gene TRBV6-2 or TRBV6-3 combines with J gene TRBJ1-4; no clear D gene. The CDR3 covers 14 residues. Trimming shortened V by 0 bases and J by 4 bases, and 6 bases separated the two germline ends. CDR1 is MNHEY, CDR2 SVGEGT, per germline. Here the CDR3 reads CASSYSSHNEKLFF. CDR3 nucleotides: TGTGCCAGCAGTTACTCCTCACATAATGAAAAACTGTTTTTT.

As to this clone: This CDR3 is also generated by other DNA sequences in the sample. The chain has TRBV18 and TRBJ1-2, with 10 bases aligning to TRBD1. V was clipped by 6 bases and J by 1 base; unmatched bases: 2. The CDR3 length is 14 residues. Germline V gene sequence: CDR1 KGHSH, CDR2 LQKENI. This CDR3 reads CASSRDRGNYGYTF. CDR3 DNA: TGTGCCAGCTCGCGGGACAGGGGTAACTATGGCTACACCTTC. Full variable domain (rest looked up from reference TRBV18 and TRBJ1-2): NAGVMQNPRHLVRRRGQEARLRCSPMKGHSHVYWYRQLPEEGLKFMVYLQKENIIDESGMPKERFSAEFPKEGPSILRIQQVVRGDSAAYFCASSRDRGNYGYTFGSGTRLTVV.

This clone was seen a few times. V gene TRBV9 combines with J gene TRBJ1-3; no definite D call. Germline values: CDR1 SGDLS, CDR2 YYNGEE. V dropped 4 bases and J dropped 2 bases, with 13 bases sitting between them. The CDR3 is 15 amino acids. CDR3 sequence (DNA): TGTGCCAGCAGCACGGGGAGGAAAGCTGGAAACACCATATATTTT. This sequence encodes CASSTGRKAGNTIYF.

The J gene is TRBJ2-7, the V gene TRBV10-3, with TRBD1 matching over 8 bases. Germline CDR1 ENHRY, CDR2 SYGVKD. After removal of 1 base from V and 6 bases from J, the junction contained 5 bases not matched to a gene. The CDR3 sequence is 14 residues long. This CDR3 is CAISEYSTGVEQYF. In nucleotides, the CDR3 is TGTGCCATCAGTGAGTACTCGACAGGGGTCGAGCAGTACTTC.